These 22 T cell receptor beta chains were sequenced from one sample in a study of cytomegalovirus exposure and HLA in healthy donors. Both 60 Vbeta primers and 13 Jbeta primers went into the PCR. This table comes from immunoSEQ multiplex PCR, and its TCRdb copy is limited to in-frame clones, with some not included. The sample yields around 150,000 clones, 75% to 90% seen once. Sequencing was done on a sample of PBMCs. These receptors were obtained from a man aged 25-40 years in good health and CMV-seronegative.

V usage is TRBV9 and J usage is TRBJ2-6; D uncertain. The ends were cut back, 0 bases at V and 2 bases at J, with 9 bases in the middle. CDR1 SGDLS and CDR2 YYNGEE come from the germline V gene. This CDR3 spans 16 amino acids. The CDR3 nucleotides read TGTGCCAGCAGCGTAGAACAATACACTGGGGCCAACGTCCTGACTTTC. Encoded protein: CASSVEQYTGANVLTF. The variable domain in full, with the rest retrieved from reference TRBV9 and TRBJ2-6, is DSGVTQTPKHLITATGQRVTLRCSPRSGDLSVYWYQQSLDQGLQFLIQYYNGEERAKGNILERFSAQQFPDLHSELNLSSLELGDSALYFCASSVEQYTGANVLTFGAGSRLTVL.

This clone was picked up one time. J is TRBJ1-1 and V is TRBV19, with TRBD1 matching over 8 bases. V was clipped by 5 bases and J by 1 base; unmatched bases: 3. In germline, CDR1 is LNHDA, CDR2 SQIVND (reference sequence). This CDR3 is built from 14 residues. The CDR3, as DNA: TGTGCCAGTAGTCCTACAGGGGGGAACACTGAAGCTTTCTTT. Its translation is CASSPTGGNTEAFF.

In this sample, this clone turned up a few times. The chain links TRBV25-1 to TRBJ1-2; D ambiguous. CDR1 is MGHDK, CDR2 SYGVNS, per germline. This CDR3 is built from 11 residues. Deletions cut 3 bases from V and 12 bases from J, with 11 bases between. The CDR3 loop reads CASSEGQVDTF. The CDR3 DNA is TGTGCCAGCAGTGAGGGTCAGGTGGACACCTTC.

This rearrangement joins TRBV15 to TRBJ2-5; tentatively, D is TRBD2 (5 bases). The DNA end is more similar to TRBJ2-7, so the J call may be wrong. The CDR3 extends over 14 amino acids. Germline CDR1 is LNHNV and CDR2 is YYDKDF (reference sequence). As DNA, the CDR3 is TGTGCCACCAGCCCATTTGACGGGGAATACGAGCAGTACTTC. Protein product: CATSPFDGEYEQYF.

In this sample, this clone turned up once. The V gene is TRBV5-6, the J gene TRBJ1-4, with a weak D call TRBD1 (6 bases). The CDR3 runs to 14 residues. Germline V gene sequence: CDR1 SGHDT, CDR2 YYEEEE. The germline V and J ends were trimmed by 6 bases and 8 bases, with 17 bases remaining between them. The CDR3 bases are TGTGCCAGCACCTCGGGGGGCGCAAGGGAAAAACTGTTTTTT. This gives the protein CASTSGGAREKLFF.

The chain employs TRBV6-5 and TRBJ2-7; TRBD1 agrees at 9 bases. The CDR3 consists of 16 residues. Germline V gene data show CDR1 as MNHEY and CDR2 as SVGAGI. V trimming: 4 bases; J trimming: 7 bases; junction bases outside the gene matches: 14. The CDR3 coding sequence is TGTGCCAGCAGTTCCGAAACGGGACAGGGATGGGAAGAGCAGTACTTC. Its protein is CASSSETGQGWEEQYF.

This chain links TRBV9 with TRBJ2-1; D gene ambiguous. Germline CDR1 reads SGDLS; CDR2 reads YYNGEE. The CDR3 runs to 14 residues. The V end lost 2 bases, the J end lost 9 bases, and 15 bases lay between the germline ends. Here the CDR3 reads CASSVRGFLSEQFF. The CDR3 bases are TGTGCCAGCAGCGTGAGAGGATTCCTTTCTGAGCAGTTCTTC. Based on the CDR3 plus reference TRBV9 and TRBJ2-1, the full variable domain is DSGVTQTPKHLITATGQRVTLRCSPRSGDLSVYWYQQSLDQGLQFLIQYYNGEERAKGNILERFSAQQFPDLHSELNLSSLELGDSALYFCASSVRGFLSEQFFGPGTRLTVL.

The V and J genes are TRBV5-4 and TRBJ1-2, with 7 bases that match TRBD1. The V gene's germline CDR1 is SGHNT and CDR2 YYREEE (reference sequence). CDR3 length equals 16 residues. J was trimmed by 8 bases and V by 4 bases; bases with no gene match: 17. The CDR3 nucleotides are TGTGCCAGCAGCCCCAACCCAGAGACAGGGAATGCAGGCTACACCTTC. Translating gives CASSPNPETGNAGYTF.

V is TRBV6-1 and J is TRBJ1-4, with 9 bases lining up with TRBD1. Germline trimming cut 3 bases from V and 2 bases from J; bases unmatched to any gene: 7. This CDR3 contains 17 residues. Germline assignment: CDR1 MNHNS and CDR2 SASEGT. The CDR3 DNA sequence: TGTGCCAGCAGTGATGGACAGGGGAGGGCTACTAATGAAAAACTGTTTTTT. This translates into CASSDGQGRATNEKLFF.

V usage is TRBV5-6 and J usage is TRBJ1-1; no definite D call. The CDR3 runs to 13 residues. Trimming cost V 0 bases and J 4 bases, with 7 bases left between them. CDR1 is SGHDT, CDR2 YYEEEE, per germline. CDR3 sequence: CASSLGGSTEAFF. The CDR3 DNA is TGTGCCAGCAGCTTGGGAGGCTCCACTGAAGCTTTCTTT.

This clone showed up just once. The CDR3 nucleotides read TGTGCCAGCAGCTTATACTTTAATGGCTACACCTTC. Encoded protein: CASSLYFNGYTF. This sequence joins TRBV7-3 and TRBJ1-2; D not certain. Trimming removed 2 bases from V and 6 bases from J, with 7 bases in between. CDR3 size: 12 residues. CDR1 and CDR2 from the germline V gene are SGHTA and FQGTGA.

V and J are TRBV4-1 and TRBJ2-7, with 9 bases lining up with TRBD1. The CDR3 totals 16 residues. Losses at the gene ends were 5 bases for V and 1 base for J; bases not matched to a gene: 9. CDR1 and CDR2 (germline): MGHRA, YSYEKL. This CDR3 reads CASSTTGGRTSYEQYF. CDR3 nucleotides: TGCGCCAGCAGCACCACAGGGGGCAGGACGTCCTACGAGCAGTACTTC.

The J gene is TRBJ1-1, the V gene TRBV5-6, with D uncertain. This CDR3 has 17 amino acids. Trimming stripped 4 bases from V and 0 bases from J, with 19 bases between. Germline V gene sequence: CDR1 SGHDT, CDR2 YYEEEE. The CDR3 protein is CASSPQGAVFLNTEAFF. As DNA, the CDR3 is TGTGCCAGCAGCCCCCAAGGAGCGGTCTTCCTGAACACTGAAGCTTTCTTT.

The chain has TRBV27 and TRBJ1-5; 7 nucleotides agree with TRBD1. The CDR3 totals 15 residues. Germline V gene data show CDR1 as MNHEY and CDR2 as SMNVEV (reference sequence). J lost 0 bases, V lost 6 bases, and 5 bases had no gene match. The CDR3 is CASRDRFYSNQPQHF. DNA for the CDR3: TGTGCCAGCAGGGACAGGTTTTATAGCAATCAGCCCCAGCATTTT.

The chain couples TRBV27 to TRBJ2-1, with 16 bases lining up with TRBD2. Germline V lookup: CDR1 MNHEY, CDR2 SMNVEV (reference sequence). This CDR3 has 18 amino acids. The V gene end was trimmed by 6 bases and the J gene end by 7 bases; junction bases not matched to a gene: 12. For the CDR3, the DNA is TGTGCCAGCAGGGGGACTAGCGGGAGGGCCTGGATCCCGAATGAGCAGTTCTTC. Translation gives CASRGTSGRAWIPNEQFF.

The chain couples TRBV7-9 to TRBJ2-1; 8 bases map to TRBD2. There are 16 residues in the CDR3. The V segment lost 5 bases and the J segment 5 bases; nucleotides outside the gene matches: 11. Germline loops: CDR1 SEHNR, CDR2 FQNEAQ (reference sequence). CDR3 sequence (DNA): TGTGCCAGCAGCAAAGGGGCAGCGGGAGTCCACAATGAGCAGTTCTTC. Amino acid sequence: CASSKGAAGVHNEQFF.

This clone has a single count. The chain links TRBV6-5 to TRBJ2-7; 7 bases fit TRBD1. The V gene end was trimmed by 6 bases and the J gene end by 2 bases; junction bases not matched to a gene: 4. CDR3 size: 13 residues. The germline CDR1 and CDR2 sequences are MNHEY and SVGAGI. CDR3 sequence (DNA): TGTGCCAGCAGACGGGACAGCACCTACGAGCAGTACTTC. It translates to CASRRDSTYEQYF.

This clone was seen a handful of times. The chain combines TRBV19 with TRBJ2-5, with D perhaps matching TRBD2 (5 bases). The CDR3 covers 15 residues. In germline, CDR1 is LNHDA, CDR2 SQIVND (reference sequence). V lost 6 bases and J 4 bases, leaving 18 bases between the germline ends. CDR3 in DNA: TGTGCCAGTAGCAAGACAAGGGAGCTACCAGAGACCCAGTACTTC. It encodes CASSKTRELPETQYF.

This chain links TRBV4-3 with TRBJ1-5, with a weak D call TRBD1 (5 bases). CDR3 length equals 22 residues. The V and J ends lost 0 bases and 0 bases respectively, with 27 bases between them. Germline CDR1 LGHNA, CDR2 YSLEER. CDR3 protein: CASSQDRGDSTDPPYSNQPQHF. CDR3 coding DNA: TGCGCCAGCAGCCAAGATCGTGGTGATTCGACAGATCCACCATATAGCAATCAGCCCCAGCATTTT.

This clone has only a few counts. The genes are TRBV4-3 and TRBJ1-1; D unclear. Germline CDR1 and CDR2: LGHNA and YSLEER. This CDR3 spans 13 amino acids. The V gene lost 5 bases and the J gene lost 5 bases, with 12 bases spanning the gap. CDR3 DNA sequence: TGCGCCAGCAGCGCTCGACATGAAACTGAAGCTTTCTTT. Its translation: CASSARHETEAFF.

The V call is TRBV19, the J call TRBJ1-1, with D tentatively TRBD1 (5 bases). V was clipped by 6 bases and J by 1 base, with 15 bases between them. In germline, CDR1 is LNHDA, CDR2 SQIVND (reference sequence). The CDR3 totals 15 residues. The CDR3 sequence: CASRTPGYGNTEAFF. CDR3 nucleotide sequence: TGTGCCAGTAGGACTCCAGGGTACGGGAACACTGAAGCTTTCTTT. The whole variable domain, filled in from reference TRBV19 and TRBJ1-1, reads DGGITQSPKYLFRKEGQNVTLSCEQNLNHDAMYWYRQDPGQGLRLIYYSQIVNDFQKGDIAEGYSVSREKKESFPLTVTSAQKNPTAFYLCASRTPGYGNTEAFFGQGTRLTVV.

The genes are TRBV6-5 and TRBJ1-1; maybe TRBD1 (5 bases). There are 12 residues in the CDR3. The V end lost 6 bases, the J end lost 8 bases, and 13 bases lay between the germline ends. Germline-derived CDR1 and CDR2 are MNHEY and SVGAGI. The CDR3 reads CASSARRGEAFF. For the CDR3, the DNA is TGTGCCAGCAGCGCAAGAAGGGGCGAAGCTTTCTTT.